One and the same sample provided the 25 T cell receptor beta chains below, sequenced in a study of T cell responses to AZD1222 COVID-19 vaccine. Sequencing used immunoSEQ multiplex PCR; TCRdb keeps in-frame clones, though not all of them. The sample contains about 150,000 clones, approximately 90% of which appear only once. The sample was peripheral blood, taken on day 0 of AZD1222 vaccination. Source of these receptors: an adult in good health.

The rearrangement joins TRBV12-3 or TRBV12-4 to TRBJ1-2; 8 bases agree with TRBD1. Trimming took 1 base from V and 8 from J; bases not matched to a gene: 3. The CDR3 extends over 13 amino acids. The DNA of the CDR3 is TGTGCCAGCAGTTTAGGACAGGGGAGGGGCTACACCTTC. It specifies CASSLGQGRGYTF.

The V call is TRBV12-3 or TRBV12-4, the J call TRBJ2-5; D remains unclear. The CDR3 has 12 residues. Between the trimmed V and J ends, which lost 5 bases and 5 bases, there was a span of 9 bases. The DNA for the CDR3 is TGTGCCAGCAGTGCCCAATTGGAGACCCAGTACTTC. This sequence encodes CASSAQLETQYF.

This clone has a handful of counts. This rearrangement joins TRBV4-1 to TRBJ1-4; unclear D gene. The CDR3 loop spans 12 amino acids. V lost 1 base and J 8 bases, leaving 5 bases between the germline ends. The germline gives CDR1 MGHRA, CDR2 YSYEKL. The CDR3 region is CASSQGGEKLFF. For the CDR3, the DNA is TGCGCCAGCAGCCAAGGAGGGGAAAAACTGTTTTTT.

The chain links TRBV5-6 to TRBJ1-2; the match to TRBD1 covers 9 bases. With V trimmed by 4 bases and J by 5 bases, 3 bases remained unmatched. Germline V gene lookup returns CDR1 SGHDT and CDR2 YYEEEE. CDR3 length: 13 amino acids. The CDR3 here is CASSVTGGYGYTF. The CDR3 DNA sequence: TGTGCCAGCAGCGTGACAGGGGGGTATGGCTACACCTTC.

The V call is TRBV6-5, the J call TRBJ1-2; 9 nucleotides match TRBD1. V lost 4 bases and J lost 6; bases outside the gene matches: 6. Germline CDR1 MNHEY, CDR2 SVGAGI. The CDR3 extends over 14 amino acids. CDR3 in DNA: TGTGCCAGCAGTTTAGACAGGGGGAGCGATGGCTACACCTTC. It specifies CASSLDRGSDGYTF.

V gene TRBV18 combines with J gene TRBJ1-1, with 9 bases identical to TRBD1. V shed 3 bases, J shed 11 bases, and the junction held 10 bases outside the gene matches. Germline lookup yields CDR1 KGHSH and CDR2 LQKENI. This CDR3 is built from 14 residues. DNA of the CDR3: TGTGCCAGCTCACCCGGGACAGGGCCTTCGGGGGCTTTCTTT. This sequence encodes CASSPGTGPSGAFF.

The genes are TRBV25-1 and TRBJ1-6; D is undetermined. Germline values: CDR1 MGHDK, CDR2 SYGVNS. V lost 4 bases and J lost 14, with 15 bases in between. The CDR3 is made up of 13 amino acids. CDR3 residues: CASSGPGNSALHF. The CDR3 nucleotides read TGTGCCAGCAGTGGACCGGGAAATTCCGCCCTCCACTTT.

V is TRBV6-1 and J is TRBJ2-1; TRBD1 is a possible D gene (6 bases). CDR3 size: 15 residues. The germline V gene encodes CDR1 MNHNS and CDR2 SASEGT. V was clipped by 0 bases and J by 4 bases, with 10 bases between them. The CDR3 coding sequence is TGTGCCAGCAGTGAAGCCGGACAGACGTACAATGAGCAGTTCTTC. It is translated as CASSEAGQTYNEQFF.

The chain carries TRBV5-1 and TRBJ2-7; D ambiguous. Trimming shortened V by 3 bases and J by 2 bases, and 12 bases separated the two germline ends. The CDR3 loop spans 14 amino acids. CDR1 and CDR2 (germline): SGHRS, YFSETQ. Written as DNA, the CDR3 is TGCGCCAGCAGCTCCGAAAGGCCCGCCTACGAGCAGTACTTC. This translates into CASSSERPAYEQYF.

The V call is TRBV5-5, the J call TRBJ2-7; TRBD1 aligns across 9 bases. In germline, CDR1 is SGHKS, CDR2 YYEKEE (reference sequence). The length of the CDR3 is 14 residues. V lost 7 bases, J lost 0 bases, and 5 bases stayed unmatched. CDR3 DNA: TGTGCCAGCTACTCGGGACAGGGCTCCTACGAGCAGTACTTC. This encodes CASYSGQGSYEQYF.

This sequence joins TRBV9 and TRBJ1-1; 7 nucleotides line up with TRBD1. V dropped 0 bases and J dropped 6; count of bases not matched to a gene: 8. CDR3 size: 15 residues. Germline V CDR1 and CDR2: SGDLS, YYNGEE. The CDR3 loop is CASSVDWTGWAEAFF. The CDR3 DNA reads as TGTGCCAGCAGCGTAGATTGGACAGGATGGGCTGAAGCTTTCTTT.

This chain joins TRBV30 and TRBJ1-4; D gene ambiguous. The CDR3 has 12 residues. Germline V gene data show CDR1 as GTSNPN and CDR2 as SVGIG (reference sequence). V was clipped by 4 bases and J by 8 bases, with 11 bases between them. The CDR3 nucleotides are TGTGCCTGGAATAGGGAAGGAGAAAAACTGTTTTTT. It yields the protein CAWNREGEKLFF.

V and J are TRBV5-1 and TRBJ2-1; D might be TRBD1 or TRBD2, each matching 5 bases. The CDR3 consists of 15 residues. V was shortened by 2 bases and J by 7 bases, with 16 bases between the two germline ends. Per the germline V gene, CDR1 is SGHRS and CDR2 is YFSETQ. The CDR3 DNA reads TGCGCCAGCAGCTTAGCGGCAGGGCGTGGGAATGAGCAGTTCTTC. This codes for CASSLAAGRGNEQFF.

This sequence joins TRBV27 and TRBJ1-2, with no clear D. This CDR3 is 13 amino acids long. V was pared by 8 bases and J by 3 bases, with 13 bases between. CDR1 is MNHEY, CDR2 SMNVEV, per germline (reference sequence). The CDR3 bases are TGTGCCAGCGGACGTGATACTGACTATGGCTACACCTTC. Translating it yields CASGRDTDYGYTF.

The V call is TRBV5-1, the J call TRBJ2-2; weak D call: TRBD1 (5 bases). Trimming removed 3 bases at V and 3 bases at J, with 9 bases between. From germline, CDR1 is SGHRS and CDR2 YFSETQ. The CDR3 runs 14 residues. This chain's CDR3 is CASSSTAHTGELFF. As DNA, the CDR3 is TGCGCCAGCAGCTCGACAGCGCACACCGGGGAGCTGTTTTTT.

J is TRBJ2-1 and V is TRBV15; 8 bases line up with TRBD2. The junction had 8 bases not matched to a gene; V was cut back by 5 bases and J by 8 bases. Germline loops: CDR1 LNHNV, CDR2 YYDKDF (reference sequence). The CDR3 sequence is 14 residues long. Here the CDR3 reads CATSARGGRDEQFF. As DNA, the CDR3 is TGTGCCACCAGCGCACGGGGGGGCCGGGATGAGCAGTTCTTC.

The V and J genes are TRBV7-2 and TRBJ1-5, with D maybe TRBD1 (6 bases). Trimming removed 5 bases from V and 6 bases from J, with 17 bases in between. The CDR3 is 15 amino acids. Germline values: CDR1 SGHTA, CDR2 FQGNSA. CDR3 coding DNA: TGTGCCAGCAGCGCTGGGGGGGGCGTGGGTCAGCCCCAGCATTTT. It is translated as CASSAGGGVGQPQHF.

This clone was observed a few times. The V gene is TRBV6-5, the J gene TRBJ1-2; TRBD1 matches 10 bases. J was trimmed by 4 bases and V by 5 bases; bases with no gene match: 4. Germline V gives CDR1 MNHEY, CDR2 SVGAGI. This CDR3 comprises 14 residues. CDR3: CASSPDRGFYGYTF. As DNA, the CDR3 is TGTGCCAGCAGTCCGGACAGGGGGTTCTATGGCTACACCTTC.

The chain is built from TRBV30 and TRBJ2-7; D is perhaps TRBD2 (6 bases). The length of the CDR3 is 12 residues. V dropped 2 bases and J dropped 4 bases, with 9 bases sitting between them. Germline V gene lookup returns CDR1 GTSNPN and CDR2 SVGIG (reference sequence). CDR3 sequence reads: CAWSTGEYEQYF. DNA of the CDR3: TGTGCCTGGAGTACGGGAGAATACGAGCAGTACTTC. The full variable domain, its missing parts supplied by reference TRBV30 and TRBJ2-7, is SQTIHQWPATLVQPVGSPLSLECTVEGTSNPNLYWYRQAAGRGLQLLFYSVGIGQISSEVPQNLSASRPQDRQFILSSKKLLLSDSGFYLCAWSTGEYEQYFGPGTRLTVT.

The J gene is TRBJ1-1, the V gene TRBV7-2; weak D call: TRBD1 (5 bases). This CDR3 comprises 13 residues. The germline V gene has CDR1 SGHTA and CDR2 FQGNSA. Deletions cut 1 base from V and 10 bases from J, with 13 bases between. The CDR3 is CASSLEGVEGAFF. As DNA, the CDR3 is TGTGCCAGCAGCTTAGAAGGGGTGGAGGGAGCTTTCTTT.

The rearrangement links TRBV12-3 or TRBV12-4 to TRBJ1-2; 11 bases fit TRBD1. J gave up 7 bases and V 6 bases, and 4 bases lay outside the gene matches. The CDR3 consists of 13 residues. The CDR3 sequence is CASRAGTGGGYTF. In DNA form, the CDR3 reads TGTGCCAGCAGAGCCGGGACAGGGGGTGGCTACACCTTC.

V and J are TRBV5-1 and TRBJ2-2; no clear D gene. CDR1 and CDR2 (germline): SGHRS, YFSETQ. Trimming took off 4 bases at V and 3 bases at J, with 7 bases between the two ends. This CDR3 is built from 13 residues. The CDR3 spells CASSRRDTGELFF. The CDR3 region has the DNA TGCGCCAGCAGCAGGCGTGACACCGGGGAGCTGTTTTTT. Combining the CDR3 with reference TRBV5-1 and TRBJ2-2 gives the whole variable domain KAGVTQTPRYLIKTRGQQVTLSCSPISGHRSVSWYQQTPGQGLQFLFEYFSETQRNKGNFPGRFSGRQFSNSRSEMNVSTLELGDSALYLCASSRRDTGELFFGEGSRLTVL.

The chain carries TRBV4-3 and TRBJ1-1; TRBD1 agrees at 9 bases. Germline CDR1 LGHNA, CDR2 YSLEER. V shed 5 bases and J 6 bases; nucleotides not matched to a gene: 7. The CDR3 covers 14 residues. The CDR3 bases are TGCGCCAGCAGCATACAGGGGGCTAGGGCTGAAGCTTTCTTT. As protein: CASSIQGARAEAFF.

In DNA, the CDR3 is TGTGCCAGCAGCCAAGTTTGGGGGGCACGTGGGGAGACCCAGTACTTC. Its protein product is CASSQVWGARGETQYF. The V call is TRBV3-1 (or the pseudogene TRBV3-2), the J call TRBJ2-5; D possibly uses TRBD1 or TRBD2 (6 bases each). In germline, CDR1 is LGHDT, CDR2 YNNKEL (reference sequence). Trimming left V 1 base short and J 5 bases short, with 17 bases between. The CDR3 loop spans 16 amino acids.

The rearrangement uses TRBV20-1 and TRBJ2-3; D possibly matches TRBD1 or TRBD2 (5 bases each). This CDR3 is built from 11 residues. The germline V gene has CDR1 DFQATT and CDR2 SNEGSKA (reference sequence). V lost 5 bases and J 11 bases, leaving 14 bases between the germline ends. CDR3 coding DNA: TGCAGTGCTCCTCAGAGTGGGGGGCAGTATTTT. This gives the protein CSAPQSGGQYF.